These 14 T cell receptor beta chains originate from one sample sequenced in a study of T cell changes during pregnancy in multiple sclerosis. TCRdb's copy holds only in-frame clones and misses some; the assay was immunoSEQ multiplex PCR. This sample has about 60,000 clones, with roughly 93% found just once. The sample here was peripheral blood, taken in the second trimester of pregnancy. All receptors come from a female donor with multiple sclerosis, enrolled in a pregnancy study.

The CDR3 is CASSSTTGTFNYGYTF. For the CDR3, the DNA is TGTGCCAGCAGTTCTACGACCGGGACATTTAACTATGGCTACACCTTC. This chain links TRBV6-5 with TRBJ1-2; a possible D gene is TRBD1 (6 bases). The CDR3 is made up of 16 amino acids. V was shortened by 4 bases and J by 1 base, with 16 bases between the two germline ends. Germline V CDR1 and CDR2: MNHEY, SVGAGI.

As DNA, the CDR3 is TGTGCCGGTCAGAACCAAAACTATGGCTACACCTTC. As protein: CAGQNQNYGYTF. The chain joins TRBV2 to TRBJ1-2; unclear D gene. This CDR3 contains 12 residues. From germline, CDR1 is SNHLY and CDR2 FYNNEI. The V end was cut by 11 bases, the J end by 2 bases, with 12 bases between.

The chain links TRBV5-1 to TRBJ1-3, with D tentatively TRBD1 (6 bases). Germline loops: CDR1 SGHRS, CDR2 YFSETQ. Trimming took 4 bases from V and 2 from J, leaving 16 bases between them. This CDR3 comprises 16 residues. CDR3 in amino acids: CASSLQGVPTGNTIYF. The CDR3 DNA reads TGCGCCAGCAGCCTACAGGGAGTGCCCACTGGAAACACCATATATTTT.

In this sample, this clone turned up a few times. The chain links TRBV18 to TRBJ1-6; 7 nucleotides agree with TRBD1. This CDR3 spans 16 amino acids. V lost 3 bases to trimming and J lost 7 bases; unmatched junction nucleotides: 9. Germline lookup yields CDR1 KGHSH and CDR2 LQKENI. The CDR3 DNA sequence: TGTGCCAGCTCACCGTCGGAGGGACAGATCAATTCACCCCTCCACTTT. It is translated as CASSPSEGQINSPLHF. Based on the CDR3 plus reference TRBV18 and TRBJ1-6, the full variable domain is NAGVMQNPRHLVRRRGQEARLRCSPMKGHSHVYWYRQLPEEGLKFMVYLQKENIIDESGMPKERFSAEFPKEGPSILRIQQVVRGDSAAYFCASSPSEGQINSPLHFGNGTRLTVT.

The rearrangement joins TRBV5-1 to TRBJ2-7; a weak D match, TRBD2 (5 bases). Per the germline V gene, CDR1 is SGHRS and CDR2 is YFSETQ. CDR3 length equals 14 residues. V lost 1 base, J lost 2 bases, and 10 bases lay in between. DNA for the CDR3: TGCGCCAGCAGCTTGAATGACTATACCTACGAGCAGTACTTC. This codes for CASSLNDYTYEQYF. Full variable domain (remainder filled in from reference TRBV5-1 and TRBJ2-7): KAGVTQTPRYLIKTRGQQVTLSCSPISGHRSVSWYQQTPGQGLQFLFEYFSETQRNKGNFPGRFSGRQFSNSRSEMNVSTLELGDSALYLCASSLNDYTYEQYFGPGTRLTVT.

The CDR3 region is CASRTGGGSNYGYTF. The CDR3 DNA follows: TGCGCCAGCAGGACGGGGGGGGGTTCTAACTATGGCTACACCTTC. J is TRBJ1-2 and V is TRBV5-1; D might be TRBD1 (5 bases). Trimming pared 5 bases from V and 0 bases from J, leaving 14 bases between. Germline values: CDR1 SGHRS, CDR2 YFSETQ. CDR3 size: 15 residues. Full variable domain (outside the CDR3, taken from reference TRBV5-1 and TRBJ1-2): KAGVTQTPRYLIKTRGQQVTLSCSPISGHRSVSWYQQTPGQGLQFLFEYFSETQRNKGNFPGRFSGRQFSNSRSEMNVSTLELGDSALYLCASRTGGGSNYGYTFGSGTRLTVV.

The CDR3 protein is CASSWGLAGLQETQYF. DNA of the CDR3: TGCGCCAGCAGCTGGGGACTAGCGGGCTTACAAGAGACCCAGTACTTC. V usage is TRBV5-1 and J usage is TRBJ2-5; TRBD2 matches 12 bases. This CDR3 comprises 16 residues. Losses at the gene ends were 3 bases for V and 2 bases for J; bases not matched to a gene: 5. Germline loops: CDR1 SGHRS, CDR2 YFSETQ.

The CDR3 loop reads CASSLAIKGVGTEAFF. For the CDR3, the DNA is TGTGCCAGCAGCTTGGCGATAAAGGGAGTGGGCACTGAAGCTTTCTTT. The chain joins TRBV5-4 to TRBJ1-1; D remains ambiguous. The CDR3 loop spans 16 amino acids. The V end lost 0 bases, the J end lost 4 bases, and 16 bases lay between the germline ends. Germline V gene sequence: CDR1 SGHNT, CDR2 YYREEE (reference sequence).

V and J are TRBV15 and TRBJ2-2; the D gene is possibly TRBD1 (5 bases). Germline V gene data show CDR1 as LNHNV and CDR2 as YYDKDF (reference sequence). V lost 6 bases and J lost 2, with 10 bases in between. The length of the CDR3 is 14 residues. CDR3 region: CATSIQENTGELFF. In nucleotides, the CDR3 is TGTGCCACCAGTATACAGGAAAACACCGGGGAGCTGTTTTTT.

The CDR3 is CASSSKQGRATYTF. The CDR3 region has the DNA TGTGCCAGCAGCTCAAAACAGGGCCGGGCGACCTACACCTTC. V usage is TRBV5-4 and J usage is TRBJ1-2; tentatively, D is TRBD1 (6 bases). This CDR3 has 14 residues. Germline V gene sequence: CDR1 SGHNT, CDR2 YYREEE (reference sequence). Trimming removed 3 bases from V and 10 bases from J, with 19 bases in between.

CDR3 nucleotide sequence: TGTGCCAGCAGTGAAGATAGGGGAAGATCCCATAACTATGGCTACACCTTC. Its protein is CASSEDRGRSHNYGYTF. V usage is TRBV6-1 and J usage is TRBJ1-2, with a tentative D call TRBD1 (5 bases). Trimming left V 1 base short and J 1 base short, with 16 bases between. The CDR3 has 17 residues. CDR1 is MNHNS and CDR2 is SASEGT in the germline V gene.

V usage is TRBV4-3 and J usage is TRBJ1-2; 7 bases are a match to TRBD1. The CDR3 consists of 16 residues. After removal of 0 bases from V and 7 bases from J, the junction contained 11 bases not matched to a gene. Germline V CDR1 and CDR2: LGHNA, YSLEER. The CDR3 DNA reads as TGCGCCAGCAGCCAAGACTCGACAGGGATCAGAGGTGGCTACACCTTC. It encodes CASSQDSTGIRGGYTF.

The V and J genes are TRBV25-1 and TRBJ1-3; D is possibly TRBD1 (6 bases). Germline V gene data show CDR1 as MGHDK and CDR2 as SYGVNS. Trimming removed 4 bases from V and 0 bases from J, with 16 bases in between. The CDR3 runs to 17 residues. CDR3 residues: CASSAHQGTYSGNTIYF. The CDR3 bases are TGTGCCAGCAGTGCTCACCAGGGGACGTACTCTGGAAACACCATATATTTT. Drawing the rest from reference TRBV25-1 and TRBJ1-3, the complete variable domain is EADIYQTPRYLVIGTGKKITLECSQTMGHDKMYWYQQDPGMELHLIHYSYGVNSTEKGDLSSESTVSRIRTEHFPLTLESARPSHTSQYLCASSAHQGTYSGNTIYFGEGSWLTVV.

The chain is built from TRBV7-6 and TRBJ1-4; D is unresolved. The CDR3 is 15 amino acids. The V end lost 5 bases, the J end lost 5 bases, and 15 bases lay between the germline ends. Germline V gene data show CDR1 as SGHVS and CDR2 as FNYEAQ. As DNA, the CDR3 is TGTGCCAGCAGCGCCCAGACACGTACCAATGAAAAACTGTTTTTT. Protein: CASSAQTRTNEKLFF.